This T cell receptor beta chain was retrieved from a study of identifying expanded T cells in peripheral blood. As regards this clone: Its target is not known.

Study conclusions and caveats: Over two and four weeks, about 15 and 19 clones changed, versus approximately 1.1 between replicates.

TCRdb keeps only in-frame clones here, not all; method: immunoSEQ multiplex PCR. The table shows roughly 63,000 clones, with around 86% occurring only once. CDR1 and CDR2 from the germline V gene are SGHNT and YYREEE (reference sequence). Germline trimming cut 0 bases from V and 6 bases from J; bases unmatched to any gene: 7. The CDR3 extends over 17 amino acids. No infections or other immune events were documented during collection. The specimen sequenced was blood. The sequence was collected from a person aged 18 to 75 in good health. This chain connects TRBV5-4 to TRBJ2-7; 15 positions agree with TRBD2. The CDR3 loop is CASSLGTSGRVSGEQYF. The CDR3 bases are TGTGCCAGCAGCTTGGGGACTAGCGGGAGGGTGAGCGGCGAGCAGTACTTC.